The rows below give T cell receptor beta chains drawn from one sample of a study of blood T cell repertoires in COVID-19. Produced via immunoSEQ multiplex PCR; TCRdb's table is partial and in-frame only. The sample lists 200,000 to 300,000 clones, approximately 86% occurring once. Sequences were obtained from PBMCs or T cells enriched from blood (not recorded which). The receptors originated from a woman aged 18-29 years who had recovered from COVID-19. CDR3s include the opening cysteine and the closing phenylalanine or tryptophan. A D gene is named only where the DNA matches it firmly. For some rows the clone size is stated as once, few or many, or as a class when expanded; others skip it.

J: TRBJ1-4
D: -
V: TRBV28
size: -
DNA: TGTGCCAGCAGTTTTTTCTGGGAGAGACGTACAACTAATGAAAAACTGTTTTTT
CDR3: CASSFFWERRTTNEKLFF

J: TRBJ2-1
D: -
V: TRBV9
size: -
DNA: TGTGCCAGCAGCGCGGGGATGGAGTCCTACAATGAGCAGTTCTTC
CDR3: CASSAGMESYNEQFF

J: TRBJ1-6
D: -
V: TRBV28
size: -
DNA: TGTGCCAGCAGTTTACGTGACAGCTATTCACCCCTCCACTTT
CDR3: CASSLRDSYSPLHF

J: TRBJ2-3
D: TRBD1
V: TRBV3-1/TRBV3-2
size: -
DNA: TGTGCCAGCAGCCAAGTGAACAGGGGGCGCGGTACGCAGTATTTT
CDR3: CASSQVNRGRGTQYF

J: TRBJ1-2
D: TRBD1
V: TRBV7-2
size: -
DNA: TGTGCCAGCAGCCCAAGACAGGGGGCTCTTGGCTACACCTTC
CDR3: CASSPRQGALGYTF

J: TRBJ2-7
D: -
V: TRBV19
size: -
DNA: TGTGCCAGTAGTGATGGTCGGCGGGGCTCCTACGAGCAGTACTTC
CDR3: CASSDGRRGSYEQYF

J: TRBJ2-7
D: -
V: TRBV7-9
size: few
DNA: TGTGCCAGCAGCCCGGCCGGGACTGGTGACTACGAGCAGTACTTC
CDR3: CASSPAGTGDYEQYF

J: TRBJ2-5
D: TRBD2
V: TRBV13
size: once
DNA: TGTGCCAGCAGCTCGGAGATTAGCGGGGTAAAAGAGACCCAGTACTTC
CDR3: CASSSEISGVKETQYF

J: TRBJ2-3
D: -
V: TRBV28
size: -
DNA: TGTGCCAGCAGTACGACGCGGGATACGCAGTATTTT
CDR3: CASSTTRDTQYF

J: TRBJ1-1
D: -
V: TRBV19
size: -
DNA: TGTGCCAGTAGACCTATAATGAACACTGAAGCTTTCTTT
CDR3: CASRPIMNTEAFF

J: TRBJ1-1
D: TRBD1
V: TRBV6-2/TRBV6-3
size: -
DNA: TGTGCCAGCAGTTACTCGATTCAGGGGGATAACACTGAAGCTTTCTTT
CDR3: CASSYSIQGDNTEAFF

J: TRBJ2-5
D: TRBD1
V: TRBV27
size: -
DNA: TGTGCCAGCAGCCGCGGACAGGGAGTTCAAGAGACCCAGTACTTC
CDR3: CASSRGQGVQETQYF

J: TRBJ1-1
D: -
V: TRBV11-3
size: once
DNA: TGTGCCAGCAGCCAGACCCGAGGGTACTTCGGTAGAGGGAGAACTGAAGCTTTCTTT
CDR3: CASSQTRGYFGRGRTEAFF

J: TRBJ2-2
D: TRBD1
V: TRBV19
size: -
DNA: TGTGCCACTTTACAGGGGTCCGGTTCCGGGGAGCTGTTTTTT
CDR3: CATLQGSGSGELFF

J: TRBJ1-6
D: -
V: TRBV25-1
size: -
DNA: TGTGCCAGCAGCAGGGATGGCTCACCCCTCCACTTT
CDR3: CASSRDGSPLHF

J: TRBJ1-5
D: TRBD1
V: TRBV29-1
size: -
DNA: TGCAGCGTGAAAGGCGGGACAGTCCCAAATCAGCCCCAGCATTTT
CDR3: CSVKGGTVPNQPQHF

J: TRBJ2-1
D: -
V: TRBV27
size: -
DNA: TGTGCCAGCAGCACCACGCGGGGGCACTCCTACAATGAGCAGTTCTTC
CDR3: CASSTTRGHSYNEQFF

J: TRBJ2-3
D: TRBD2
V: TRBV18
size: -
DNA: TGTGCCAGCTCACACTATCGGGAGGGAGATACGCAGTATTTT
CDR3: CASSHYREGDTQYF

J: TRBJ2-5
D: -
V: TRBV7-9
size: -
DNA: TGTGCCAGCAGCTTCTTAGGGGTTAGGGAGACCCAGTACTTC
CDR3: CASSFLGVRETQYF

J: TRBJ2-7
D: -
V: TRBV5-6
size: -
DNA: TGTGCCAGCAGCTTGACCTGGGAGTCCTACGAGCAGTACTTC
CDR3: CASSLTWESYEQYF

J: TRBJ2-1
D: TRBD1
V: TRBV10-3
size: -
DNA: TGTGCCATCACCACGGGGACAGGGGGGGATGAGCAGTTCTTC
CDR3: CAITTGTGGDEQFF

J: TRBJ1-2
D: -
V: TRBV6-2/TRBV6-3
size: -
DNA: TGTGCCAGCAGTTATGCTCGAGGCAGGGTGGTTGATGACTATGGCTACACCTTC
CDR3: CASSYARGRVVDDYGYTF

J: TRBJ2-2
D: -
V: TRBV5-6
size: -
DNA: TGTGCCAGCAGTTCTCTAGCGAACACCGGGGAGCTGTTTTTT
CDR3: CASSSLANTGELFF

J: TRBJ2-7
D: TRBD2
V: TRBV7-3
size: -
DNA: TGTGCCAGCAGCTCCATAGCGGGAGACGACTACGAGCAGTACTTC
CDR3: CASSSIAGDDYEQYF

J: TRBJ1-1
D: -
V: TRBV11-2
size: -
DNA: TGTGCCAGCAGCTTAGGGCGGGGAAGTCGAGGGACCAGGATCACTGAAGCTTTCTTT
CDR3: CASSLGRGSRGTRITEAFF

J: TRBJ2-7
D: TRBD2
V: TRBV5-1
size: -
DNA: TGCGCCAGCAGCGCCCACACACTAGCGGGGCAAACCTACGAGCAGTACTTC
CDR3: CASSAHTLAGQTYEQYF

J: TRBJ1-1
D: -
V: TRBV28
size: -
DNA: TGTGCCAGCAGCCCAAACACTGAAGCTTTCTTT
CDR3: CASSPNTEAFF

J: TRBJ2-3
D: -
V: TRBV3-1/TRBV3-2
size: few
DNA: TGTGCCAGCAGCCTAATCGGAACCGGGACTTACCTAGATACGCAGTATTTT
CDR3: CASSLIGTGTYLDTQYF

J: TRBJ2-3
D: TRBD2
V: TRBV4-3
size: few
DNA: TGCGCCAGCAGCCAAGATTCGGGGGCTAGCGGGGCAGCAGATACGCAGTATTTT
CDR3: CASSQDSGASGAADTQYF

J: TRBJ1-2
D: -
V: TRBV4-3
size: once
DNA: TGCGCCAGCAGCCACGGGACATCTAACTATGGCTACACCTTC
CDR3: CASSHGTSNYGYTF

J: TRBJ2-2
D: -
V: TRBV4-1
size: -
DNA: TGCGCCAGCAGCCAAGACCCAGGCAGGAACACCGGGGAGCTGTTTTTT
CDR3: CASSQDPGRNTGELFF

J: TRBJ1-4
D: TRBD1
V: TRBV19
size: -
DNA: TGTGCCAGTAGTACGACAGGGGGGCGTGAAAAACTGTTTTTT
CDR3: CASSTTGGREKLFF

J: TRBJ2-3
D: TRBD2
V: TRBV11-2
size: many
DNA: TGTGCCAGCAGCCCGGGGGGGCAGTTGGCGCAGTATTTT
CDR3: CASSPGGQLAQYF

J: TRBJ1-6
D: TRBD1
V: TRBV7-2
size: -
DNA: TGTGCCAGCAGCACGGGACAGGGGTATGAGTCACCCCTCCACTTT
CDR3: CASSTGQGYESPLHF

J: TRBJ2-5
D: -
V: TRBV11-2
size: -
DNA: TGTGCCAGCAGCTTAGAACAGCAAGAGACCCAGTACTTC
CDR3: CASSLEQQETQYF

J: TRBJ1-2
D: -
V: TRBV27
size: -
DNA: TGTGCCAGCAGGGGAGGGGGGGGCTATGGCTACACCTTC
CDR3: CASRGGGGYGYTF

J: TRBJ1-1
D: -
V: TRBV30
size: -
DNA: TGTGCCTGGAACCGGGGGAGGGCTGAAGCTTTCTTT
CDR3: CAWNRGRAEAFF

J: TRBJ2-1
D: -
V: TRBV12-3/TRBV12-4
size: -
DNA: TGTGCCAGCAGTTCTCACAATGAGCAGTTCTTC
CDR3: CASSSHNEQFF

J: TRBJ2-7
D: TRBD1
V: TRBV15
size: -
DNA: TGTGCCACCAGCAGAGTGGGGACAGGGGATCCCTACGAGCAGTACTTC
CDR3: CATSRVGTGDPYEQYF

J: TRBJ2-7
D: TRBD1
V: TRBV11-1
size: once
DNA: TGTGCCAGCAGTCCTTGGACAGGGCCCTACGAGCAGTACTTC
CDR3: CASSPWTGPYEQYF

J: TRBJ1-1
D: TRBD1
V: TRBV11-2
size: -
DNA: TGTGCCAGCAGCCGGGACAGGTTAGGCACTGAAGCTTTCTTT
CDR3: CASSRDRLGTEAFF